One and the same sample provided the 20 T cell receptor beta chains below, sequenced in a study of beta chain features in type 1 diabetes. These TCRs' antigens remain unknown. Findings and caveats of the study: Across all four CD4+ subsets, people with type 1 diabetes showed modestly shorter TCRB CDR3s.

cDNA synthesis used the whole RNA isolate, giving expressed TCRB sequences. The repertoire was sequenced with immunoSEQ multiplex PCR; TCRdb's copy has only in-frame clones and lacks some. The data contain 140,000 or so clones, more than 10% of them singletons. The specimen was central memory CD4+ T cells from blood. The receptors here all came from a young man with type 1 diabetes.

In this sample, this clone turned up many times. The chain combines TRBV5-1 with TRBJ2-5; D remains ambiguous. Trimming removed 4 bases from V and 5 bases from J, with 6 bases in between. CDR1 is SGHRS, CDR2 YFSETQ, per germline. This CDR3 region has 11 residues. CDR3 in amino acids: CASSEQETQYF. DNA of the CDR3: TGCGCCAGCAGCGAGCAGGAGACCCAGTACTTC.

The chain joins TRBV5-1 to TRBJ2-1, with 7 bases matching TRBD1. The V segment lost 4 bases and the J segment 0 bases; nucleotides outside the gene matches: 7. From germline, CDR1 is SGHRS and CDR2 YFSETQ. The CDR3 runs to 16 residues. This CDR3 is CASSLTGASSYNEQFF. CDR3 DNA sequence: TGCGCCAGCAGCCTAACAGGGGCTAGCTCCTACAATGAGCAGTTCTTC.

The chain links TRBV6-5 to TRBJ1-2; a weak D match, TRBD1 (5 bases). The CDR3 runs to 15 residues. V lost 2 bases to trimming and J lost 4 bases, with 14 bases between them. Germline V gene lookup returns CDR1 MNHEY and CDR2 SVGAGI. CDR3 in DNA: TGTGCCAGCAGTTACGGACACTCAATCGGCTATGGCTACACCTTC. Encoded protein: CASSYGHSIGYGYTF.

This clone was seen a handful of times. The rearrangement uses TRBV7-2 and TRBJ1-2, with D unresolved. The CDR3 length is 16 residues. The germline V and J ends were trimmed by 4 bases and 4 bases, with 19 bases remaining between them. CDR1 and CDR2 from the germline V gene are SGHTA and FQGNSA. The CDR3 is CASSSSLGTHSYGYTF. CDR3 in DNA: TGTGCCAGCAGCTCATCTCTTGGCACTCACTCCTATGGCTACACCTTC.

The V gene is TRBV4-1, the J gene TRBJ2-3; 8 bases line up with TRBD2. This CDR3 spans 15 amino acids. Unmatched junction bases numbered 2, after V lost 3 bases and J lost 0 bases. Germline assignment: CDR1 MGHRA and CDR2 YSYEKL. CDR3: CASSHTSGSTDTQYF. CDR3 nucleotides: TGCGCCAGCAGCCACACTAGCGGAAGCACAGATACGCAGTATTTT.

This clone was detected a few times. V and J are TRBV6-5 and TRBJ1-4; D may be TRBD1 (6 bases). Trimming removed 6 bases from V and 7 bases from J, with 12 bases in between. Germline CDR1 MNHEY, CDR2 SVGAGI. The CDR3 spans 13 residues. The CDR3 region is CASRLQGGEKLFF. DNA of the CDR3: TGTGCCAGCAGGCTACAGGGAGGTGAAAAACTGTTTTTT.

The chain is built from TRBV5-1 and TRBJ1-2, with 9 bases identical to TRBD1. Trimming cost V 0 bases and J 5 bases; bases outside gene matches: 5. The germline CDR1 and CDR2 sequences are SGHRS and YFSETQ. CDR3 length equals 15 residues. The CDR3 is CASSLVGQGEYGYTF. The CDR3 DNA reads TGCGCCAGCAGCTTGGTGGGACAGGGCGAATATGGCTACACCTTC. Combining the CDR3 with reference TRBV5-1 and TRBJ1-2 gives the whole variable domain KAGVTQTPRYLIKTRGQQVTLSCSPISGHRSVSWYQQTPGQGLQFLFEYFSETQRNKGNFPGRFSGRQFSNSRSEMNVSTLELGDSALYLCASSLVGQGEYGYTFGSGTRLTVV.

The rearrangement joins TRBV19 to TRBJ2-5; D ambiguous. Germline-derived CDR1 and CDR2 are LNHDA and SQIVND (reference sequence). The V end lost 5 bases, the J end lost 3 bases, and 4 bases lay between the germline ends. The CDR3 is 11 amino acids. CDR3 amino acids: CASSQEETQYF. The CDR3 nucleotides read TGTGCCAGTAGTCAAGAAGAGACCCAGTACTTC.

This clone turned up a few times. V is TRBV7-6 and J is TRBJ2-1, with 11 bases identical to TRBD1. This CDR3 has 16 residues. Germline CDR1 SGHVS, CDR2 FNYEAQ. The junction had 5 bases not matched to a gene; V was cut back by 0 bases and J by 7 bases. This CDR3 is CASSLALGTGGNEQFF. The CDR3 DNA follows: TGTGCCAGCAGCTTAGCTCTTGGGACAGGGGGGAATGAGCAGTTCTTC.

This clone was seen more than once but under ten times. The chain is built from TRBV7-2 and TRBJ2-5; TRBD1 agrees at 9 bases. V shed 5 bases, J shed 5 bases, and the junction held 6 bases outside the gene matches. Germline V gives CDR1 SGHTA, CDR2 FQGNSA. This CDR3 spans 14 amino acids. CDR3 sequence reads: CASSPGQGRETQYF. CDR3 bases: TGTGCCAGCAGCCCAGGACAGGGGCGCGAGACCCAGTACTTC.

In its sample, this clone was seen a few times. The chain carries TRBV6-5 and TRBJ1-2; D may be TRBD1 (5 bases). CDR3 length: 14 residues. Germline V lookup: CDR1 MNHEY, CDR2 SVGAGI. V shed 2 bases and J shed 4 bases, with 11 bases lying between them. The CDR3 DNA reads TGTGCCAGCAGTTACGCCCAGGGTCTCTATGGCTACACCTTC. It specifies CASSYAQGLYGYTF.

This chain uses TRBV2 with TRBJ2-2; D possibly corresponds to TRBD1 (5 bases). CDR3 length: 14 amino acids. Germline V gives CDR1 SNHLY, CDR2 FYNNEI. V dropped 7 bases and J dropped 3 bases, with 12 bases sitting between them. The CDR3 DNA reads TGTGCCAGCATTTTAGGGGTGGACACCGGGGAGCTGTTTTTT. It specifies CASILGVDTGELFF.

The V and J genes are TRBV5-6 and TRBJ1-5, with D possibly TRBD1 on 5 matching bases. This CDR3 has 15 amino acids. Trimming took 0 bases from V and 7 from J, leaving 14 bases between them. Germline assignment: CDR1 SGHDT and CDR2 YYEEEE. As DNA, the CDR3 is TGTGCCAGCAGCTTGGGAGGGTCAGGGAGGCAGCCCCAGCATTTT. This sequence encodes CASSLGGSGRQPQHF.

This chain links TRBV7-8 with TRBJ2-3, with unresolved D. Trimming took off 4 bases at V and 6 bases at J, with 8 bases between the two ends. The CDR3 covers 12 residues. The germline CDR1 and CDR2 sequences are SGHVS and FQNEAQ. The CDR3 DNA follows: TGTGCCAGCAGCTCCTACACGGATACGCAGTATTTT. It translates to CASSSYTDTQYF.

The J gene is TRBJ2-7, the V gene TRBV9; 10 nucleotides line up with TRBD1. With V trimmed by 2 bases and J by 7 bases, 12 bases remained unmatched. The CDR3 is made up of 16 amino acids. From germline, CDR1 is SGDLS and CDR2 YYNGEE. CDR3 amino acids: CASSVTPGTGASEQYF. The CDR3 nucleotides read TGTGCCAGCAGCGTTACCCCCGGGACAGGGGCCTCGGAGCAGTACTTC. Combining the CDR3 with reference TRBV9 and TRBJ2-7 gives the whole variable domain DSGVTQTPKHLITATGQRVTLRCSPRSGDLSVYWYQQSLDQGLQFLIQYYNGEERAKGNILERFSAQQFPDLHSELNLSSLELGDSALYFCASSVTPGTGASEQYFGPGTRLTVT.

This clone occurred many times. This chain uses TRBV30 with TRBJ1-1; D is unclear. This CDR3 has 13 residues. The V end lost 1 base, the J end lost 0 bases, and 6 bases lay between the germline ends. Germline CDR1 is GTSNPN and CDR2 is SVGIG (reference sequence). The chain's CDR3 is CAWSGALNTEAFF. CDR3 sequence (DNA): TGTGCCTGGAGTGGGGCCTTGAACACTGAAGCTTTCTTT.

This clone was detected only a few times. The chain links TRBV4-1 to TRBJ1-6, with a tentative D call TRBD1 (5 bases). Trimming removed 0 bases from V and 0 bases from J, with 12 bases in between. Germline V CDR1 and CDR2: MGHRA, YSYEKL. The CDR3 is made up of 18 amino acids. Written as DNA, the CDR3 is TGCGCCAGCAGCCAAGATCGGCGGGGCACCTCCTATAATTCACCCCTCCACTTT. Translating gives CASSQDRRGTSYNSPLHF.

This clone has a count of ten or more. The V call is TRBV9, the J call TRBJ1-2; D not certain. This CDR3 is built from 15 residues. The germline gives CDR1 SGDLS, CDR2 YYNGEE. The V end lost 0 bases, the J end lost 0 bases, and 9 bases lay between the germline ends. CDR3 loop: CASSVGPDPNYGYTF. CDR3 in DNA: TGTGCCAGCAGCGTAGGGCCGGATCCTAACTATGGCTACACCTTC.

About this clone: The CDR3 carries no conserved terminal phenylalanine or tryptophan, so it likely arises from a read error. The chain uses TRBV30 and TRBJ1-6, with D hard to call. CDR3 length: 15 residues. V was pared by 0 bases and J by 6 bases, with 12 bases between. From germline, CDR1 is GTSNPN and CDR2 SVGIG (reference sequence). The CDR3 here is CAWSVPNGRNSPLHL. CDR3 sequence (DNA): TGTGCCTGGAGTGTACCGAACGGGCGTAATTCACCCCTCCACCTT.

This clone was found a few times. The V call is TRBV7-9, the J call TRBJ2-3; 13 bases align to TRBD2. The germline CDR1 and CDR2 sequences are SEHNR and FQNEAQ (reference sequence). V was pared by 5 bases and J by 4 bases, with 3 bases of the junction left unmatched. The CDR3 contains 15 residues. The CDR3 sequence: CASSPGLAGADTQYF. CDR3 nucleotides: TGTGCCAGCAGCCCTGGACTAGCGGGGGCAGATACGCAGTATTTT.